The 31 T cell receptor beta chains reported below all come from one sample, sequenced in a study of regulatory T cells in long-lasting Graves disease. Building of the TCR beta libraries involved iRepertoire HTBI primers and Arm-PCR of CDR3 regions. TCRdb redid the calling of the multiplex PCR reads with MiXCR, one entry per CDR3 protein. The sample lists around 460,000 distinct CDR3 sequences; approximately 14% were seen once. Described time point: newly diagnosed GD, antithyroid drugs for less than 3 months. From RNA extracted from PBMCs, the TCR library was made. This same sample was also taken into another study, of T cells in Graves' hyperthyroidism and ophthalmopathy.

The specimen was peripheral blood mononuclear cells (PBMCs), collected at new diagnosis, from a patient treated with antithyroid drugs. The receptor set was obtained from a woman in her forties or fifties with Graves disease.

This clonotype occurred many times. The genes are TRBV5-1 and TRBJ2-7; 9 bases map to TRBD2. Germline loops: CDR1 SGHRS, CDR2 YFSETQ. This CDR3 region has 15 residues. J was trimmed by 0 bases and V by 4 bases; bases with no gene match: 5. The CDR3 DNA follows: TGCGCCAGCAGCAACACTAGCGGGCGCTCCTACGAGCAGTACTTC. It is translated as CASSNTSGRSYEQYF.

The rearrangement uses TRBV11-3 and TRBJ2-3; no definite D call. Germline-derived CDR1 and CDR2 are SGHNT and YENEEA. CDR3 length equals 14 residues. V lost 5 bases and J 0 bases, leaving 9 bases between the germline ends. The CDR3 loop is CASSPIPSTDTQYF. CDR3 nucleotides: TGTGCCAGCAGCCCAATCCCTAGCACAGATACGCAGTATTTT.

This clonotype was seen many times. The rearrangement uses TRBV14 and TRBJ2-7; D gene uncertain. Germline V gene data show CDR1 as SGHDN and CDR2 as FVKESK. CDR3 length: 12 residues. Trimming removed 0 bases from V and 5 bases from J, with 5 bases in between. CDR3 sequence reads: CASSQERHEQYF. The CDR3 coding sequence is TGTGCCAGCAGCCAAGAAAGACACGAGCAGTACTTC.

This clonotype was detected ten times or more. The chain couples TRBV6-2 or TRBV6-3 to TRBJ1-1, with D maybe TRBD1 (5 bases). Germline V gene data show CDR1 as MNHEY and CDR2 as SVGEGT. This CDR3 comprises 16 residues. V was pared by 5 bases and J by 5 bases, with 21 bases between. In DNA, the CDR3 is TGTGCCAGCAGTGGAGGGAGAAGGGGTGGGAATACTGAAGCTTTCTTT. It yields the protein CASSGGRRGGNTEAFF.

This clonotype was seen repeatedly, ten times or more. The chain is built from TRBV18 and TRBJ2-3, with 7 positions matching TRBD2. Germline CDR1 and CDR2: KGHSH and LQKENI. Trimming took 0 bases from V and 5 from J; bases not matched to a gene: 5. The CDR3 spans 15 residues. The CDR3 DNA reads TGTGCCAGCTCACCACCGAGCGGGAAAGGAGATACGCAGTATTTT. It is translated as CASSPPSGKGDTQYF.

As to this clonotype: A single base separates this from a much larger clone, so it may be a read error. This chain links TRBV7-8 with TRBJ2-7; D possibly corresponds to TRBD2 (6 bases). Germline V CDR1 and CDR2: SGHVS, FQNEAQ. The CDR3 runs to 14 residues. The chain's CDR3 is CASSSTGRLYERYF. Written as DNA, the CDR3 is TGTGCCAGCAGCTCGACCGGGAGATTGTACGAGCGGTACTTC.

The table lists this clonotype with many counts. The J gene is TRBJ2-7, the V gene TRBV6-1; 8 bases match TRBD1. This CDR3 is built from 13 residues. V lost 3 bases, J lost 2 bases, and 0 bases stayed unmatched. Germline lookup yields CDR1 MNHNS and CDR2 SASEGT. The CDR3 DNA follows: TGTGCCAGCAGTGAGGACAGGGCCTACGAGCAGTACTTC. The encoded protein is CASSEDRAYEQYF.

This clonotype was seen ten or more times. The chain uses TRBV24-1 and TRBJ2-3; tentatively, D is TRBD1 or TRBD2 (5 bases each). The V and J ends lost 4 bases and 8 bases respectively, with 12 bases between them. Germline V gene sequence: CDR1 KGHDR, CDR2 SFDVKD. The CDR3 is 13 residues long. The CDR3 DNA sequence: TGTGCCACCAGTGACCCCGCTGGGGGTACGCAGTATTTT. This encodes CATSDPAGGTQYF.

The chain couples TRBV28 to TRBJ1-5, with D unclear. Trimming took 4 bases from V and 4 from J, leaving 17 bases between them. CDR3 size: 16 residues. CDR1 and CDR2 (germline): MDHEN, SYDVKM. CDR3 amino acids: CASSSPAPGENQPQHF. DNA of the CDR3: TGTGCCAGCAGTTCGCCCGCCCCCGGGGAGAATCAGCCCCAGCATTTT.

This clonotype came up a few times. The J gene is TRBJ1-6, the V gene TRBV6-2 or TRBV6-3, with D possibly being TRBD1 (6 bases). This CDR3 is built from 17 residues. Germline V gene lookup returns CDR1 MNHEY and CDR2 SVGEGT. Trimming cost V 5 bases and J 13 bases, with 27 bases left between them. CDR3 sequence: CASSEQGGLGGLRPLHF. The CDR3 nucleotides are TGTGCCAGCAGTGAACAAGGGGGACTCGGGGGCCTAAGGCCCCTCCACTTT.

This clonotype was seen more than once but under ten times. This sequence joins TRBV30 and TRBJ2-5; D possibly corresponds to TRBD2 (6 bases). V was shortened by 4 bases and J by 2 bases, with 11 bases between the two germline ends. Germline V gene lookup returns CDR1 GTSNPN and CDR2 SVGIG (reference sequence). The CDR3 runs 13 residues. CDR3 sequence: CAWNRREQETQYF. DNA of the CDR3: TGTGCCTGGAACCGCCGGGAGCAAGAGACCCAGTACTTC. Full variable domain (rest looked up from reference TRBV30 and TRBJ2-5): SQTIHQWPATLVQPVGSPLSLECTVEGTSNPNLYWYRQAAGRGLQLLFYSVGIGQISSEVPQNLSASRPQDRQFILSSKKLLLSDSGFYLCAWNRREQETQYFGPGTRLLVL.

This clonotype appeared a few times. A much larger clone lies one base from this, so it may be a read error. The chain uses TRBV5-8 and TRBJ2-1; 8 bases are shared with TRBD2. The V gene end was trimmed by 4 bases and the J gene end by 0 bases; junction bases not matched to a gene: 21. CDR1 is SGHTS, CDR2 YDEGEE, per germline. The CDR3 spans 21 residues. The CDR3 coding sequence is TGTGCCAGCAGCGCGACCACAGGGATGATCGGCGGGGGGAGCTCCTACAATGAGCAGTTCTTC. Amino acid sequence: CASSATTGMIGGGSSYNEQFF.

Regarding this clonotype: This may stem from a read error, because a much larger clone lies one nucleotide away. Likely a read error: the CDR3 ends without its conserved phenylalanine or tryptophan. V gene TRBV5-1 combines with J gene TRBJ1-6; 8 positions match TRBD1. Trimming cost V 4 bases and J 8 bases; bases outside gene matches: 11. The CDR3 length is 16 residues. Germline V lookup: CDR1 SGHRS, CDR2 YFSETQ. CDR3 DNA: TGCGCCAGCAGCCCTCTTATACAGGACAGGGATTCACCCCTCCACCTT. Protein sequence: CASSPLIQDRDSPLHL.

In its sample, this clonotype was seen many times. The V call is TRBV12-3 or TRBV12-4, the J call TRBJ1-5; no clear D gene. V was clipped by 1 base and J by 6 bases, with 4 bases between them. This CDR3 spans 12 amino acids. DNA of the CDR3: TGTGCCAGCAGTTTAGTGAGTCAGCCCCAGCATTTT. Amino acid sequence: CASSLVSQPQHF.

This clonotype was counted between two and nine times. In DNA, the CDR3 is TGCAGTGCTACAAATCCCGGGACAGGGGGCAGTCAGCCCCAGCATTTT. This sequence encodes CSATNPGTGGSQPQHF. This rearrangement joins TRBV20-1 to TRBJ1-5; 12 bases are a match to TRBD1. The junction had 10 bases not matched to a gene; V was cut back by 4 bases and J by 6 bases. The CDR3 has 16 amino acids. The germline CDR1 and CDR2 sequences are DFQATT and SNEGSKA (reference sequence).

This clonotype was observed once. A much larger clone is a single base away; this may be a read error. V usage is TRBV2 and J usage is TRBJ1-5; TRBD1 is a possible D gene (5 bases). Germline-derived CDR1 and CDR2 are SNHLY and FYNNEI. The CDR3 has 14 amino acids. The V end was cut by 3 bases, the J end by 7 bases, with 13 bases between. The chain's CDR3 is CASSEGGRWQPQHF. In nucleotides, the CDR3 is TGTGCCAGCAGTGAGGGGGGACGGTGGCAGCCCCAGCATTTT.

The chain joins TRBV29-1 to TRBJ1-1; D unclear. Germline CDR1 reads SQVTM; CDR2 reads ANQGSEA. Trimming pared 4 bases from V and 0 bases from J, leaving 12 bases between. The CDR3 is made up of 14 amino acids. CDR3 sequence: CSVVTDRVNTEAFF. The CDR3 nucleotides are TGCAGCGTTGTCACCGACCGGGTGAACACTGAAGCTTTCTTT.

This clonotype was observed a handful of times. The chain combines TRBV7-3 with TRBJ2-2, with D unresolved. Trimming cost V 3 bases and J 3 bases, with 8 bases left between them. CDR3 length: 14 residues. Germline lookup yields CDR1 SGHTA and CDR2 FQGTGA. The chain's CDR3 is CASSFQAYTGELFF. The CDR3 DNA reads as TGTGCCAGCAGCTTCCAGGCTTACACCGGGGAGCTGTTTTTT.

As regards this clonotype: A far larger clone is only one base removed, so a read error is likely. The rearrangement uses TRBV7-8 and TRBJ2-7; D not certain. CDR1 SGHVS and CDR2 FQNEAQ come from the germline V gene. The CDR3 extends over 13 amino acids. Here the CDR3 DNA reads TGTGCCAGCAGCTTTGGTCAAGCCTACGAGCAGTGCTTC. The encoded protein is CASSFGQAYEQCF.

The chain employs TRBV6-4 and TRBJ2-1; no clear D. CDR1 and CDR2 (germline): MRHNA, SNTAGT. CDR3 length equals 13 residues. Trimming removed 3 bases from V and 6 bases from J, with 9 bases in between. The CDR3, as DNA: TGTGCCAGCAGTGATCAGGCTGGCAATGAGCAGTTCTTC. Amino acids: CASSDQAGNEQFF.

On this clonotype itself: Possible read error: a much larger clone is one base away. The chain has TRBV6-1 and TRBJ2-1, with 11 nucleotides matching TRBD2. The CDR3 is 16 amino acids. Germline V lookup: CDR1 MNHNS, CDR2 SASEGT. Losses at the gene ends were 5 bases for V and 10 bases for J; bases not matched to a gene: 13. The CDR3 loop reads CASSHPVAGGLHEQFF. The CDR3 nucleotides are TGTGCCAGCAGTCACCCTGTAGCGGGAGGGCTCCACGAGCAGTTCTTC.

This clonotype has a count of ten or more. The CDR3 coding sequence is TGTGCCAGCAGCTTAGCCAGCGGGACGGTAGATACGCAGTATTTT. Protein: CASSLASGTVDTQYF. This chain links TRBV11-2 with TRBJ2-3; TRBD2 matches at 7 bases. Germline-derived CDR1 and CDR2 are SGHAT and FQNNGV. This CDR3 has 15 residues. Unmatched junction bases numbered 6, after V lost 1 base and J lost 5 bases.

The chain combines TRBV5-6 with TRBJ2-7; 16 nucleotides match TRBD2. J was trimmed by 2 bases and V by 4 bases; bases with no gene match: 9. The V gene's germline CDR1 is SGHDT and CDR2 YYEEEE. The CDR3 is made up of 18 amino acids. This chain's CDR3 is CASSRPGLAGGETYEQYF. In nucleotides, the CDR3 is TGTGCCAGCAGCAGGCCGGGACTAGCGGGAGGGGAAACCTACGAGCAGTACTTC. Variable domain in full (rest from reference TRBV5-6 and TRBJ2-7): DAGVTQSPTHLIKTRGQQVTLRCSPKSGHDTVSWYQQALGQGPQFIFQYYEEEERQRGNFPDRFSGHQFPNYSSELNVNALLLGDSALYLCASSRPGLAGGETYEQYFGPGTRLTVT.

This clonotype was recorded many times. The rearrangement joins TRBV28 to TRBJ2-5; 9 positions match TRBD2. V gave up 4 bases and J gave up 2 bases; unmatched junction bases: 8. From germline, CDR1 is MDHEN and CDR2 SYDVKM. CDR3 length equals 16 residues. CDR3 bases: TGTGCCAGCAGTTCCCCCACGCTAGCGGGGCAAGAGACCCAGTACTTC. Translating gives CASSSPTLAGQETQYF.

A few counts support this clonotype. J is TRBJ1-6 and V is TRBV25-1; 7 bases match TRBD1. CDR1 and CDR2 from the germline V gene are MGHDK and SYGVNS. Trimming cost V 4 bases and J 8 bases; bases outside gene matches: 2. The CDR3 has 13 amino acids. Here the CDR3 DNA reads TGTGCCAGCAGTGGACAGGGAGATTCACCCCTCCACTTT. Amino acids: CASSGQGDSPLHF.

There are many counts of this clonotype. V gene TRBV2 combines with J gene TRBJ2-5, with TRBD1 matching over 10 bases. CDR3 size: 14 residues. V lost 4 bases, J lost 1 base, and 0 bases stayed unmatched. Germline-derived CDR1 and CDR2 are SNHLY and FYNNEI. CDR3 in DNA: TGTGCCAGCAGTGGGGACAGGGGCCAAGAGACCCAGTACTTC. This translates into CASSGDRGQETQYF.

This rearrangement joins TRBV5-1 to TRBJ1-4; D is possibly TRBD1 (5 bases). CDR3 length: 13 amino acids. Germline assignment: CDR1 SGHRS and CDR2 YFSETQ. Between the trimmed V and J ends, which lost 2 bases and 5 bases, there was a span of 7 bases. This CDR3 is CASSFGGNEKLFF. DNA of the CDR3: TGCGCCAGCAGCTTCGGGGGAAATGAAAAACTGTTTTTT.

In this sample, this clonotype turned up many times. In nucleotides, the CDR3 is TGTGCCAGCAGTTACTCGAGTTTGGTCGCGTACAATGAGCAGTTCTTC. Translation gives CASSYSSLVAYNEQFF. The V gene is TRBV6-2 or TRBV6-3, the J gene TRBJ2-1, with no clear D. V gave up 0 bases and J gave up 4 bases, with 13 bases separating them. The CDR3 covers 16 residues. Germline lookup yields CDR1 MNHEY and CDR2 SVGEGT.

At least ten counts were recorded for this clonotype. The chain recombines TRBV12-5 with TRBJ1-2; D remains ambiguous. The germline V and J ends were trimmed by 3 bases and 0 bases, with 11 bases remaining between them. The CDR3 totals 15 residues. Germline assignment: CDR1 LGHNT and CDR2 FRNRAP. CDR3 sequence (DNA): TGTGCTAGTGGTTTCGACCCAGAATCTAACTATGGCTACACCTTC. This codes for CASGFDPESNYGYTF.

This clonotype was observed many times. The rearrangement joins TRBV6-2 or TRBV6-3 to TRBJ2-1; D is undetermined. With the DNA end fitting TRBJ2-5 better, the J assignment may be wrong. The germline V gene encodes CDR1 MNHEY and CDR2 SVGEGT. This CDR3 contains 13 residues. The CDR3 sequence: CASSYGGQETQYF. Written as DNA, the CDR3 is TGTGCCAGCAGTTATGGCGGCCAAGAGACCCAGTACTTC.

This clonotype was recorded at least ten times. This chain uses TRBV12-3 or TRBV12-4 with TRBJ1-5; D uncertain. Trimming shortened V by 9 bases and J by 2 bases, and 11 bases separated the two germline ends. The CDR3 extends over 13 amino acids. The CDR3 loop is CASGERGNQPQHF. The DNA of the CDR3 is TGTGCCAGTGGAGAAAGGGGCAATCAGCCCCAGCATTTT.